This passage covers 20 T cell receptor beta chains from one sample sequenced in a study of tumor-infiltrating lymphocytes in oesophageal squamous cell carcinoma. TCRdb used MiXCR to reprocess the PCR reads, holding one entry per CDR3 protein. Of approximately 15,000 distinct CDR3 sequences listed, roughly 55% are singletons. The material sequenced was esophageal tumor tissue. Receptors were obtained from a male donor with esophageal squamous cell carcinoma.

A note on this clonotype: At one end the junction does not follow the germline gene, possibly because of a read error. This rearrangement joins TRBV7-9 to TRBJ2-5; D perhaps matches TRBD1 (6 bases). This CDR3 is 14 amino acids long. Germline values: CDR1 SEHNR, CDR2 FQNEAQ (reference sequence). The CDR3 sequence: CASSLLQGNSPLHF. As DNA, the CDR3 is TGTGCCAGCAGCTTACTACAGGGAAATTCACCCCTCCACTTC. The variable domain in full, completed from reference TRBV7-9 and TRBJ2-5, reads DTGVSQNPRHKITKRGQNVTFRCDPISEHNRLYWYRQTLGQGPEFLTYFQNEAQLEKSRLLSDRFSAERPKGSFSTLEIQRTEQGDSAMYLCASSLLQGNSPLHFGPGTRLLVL.

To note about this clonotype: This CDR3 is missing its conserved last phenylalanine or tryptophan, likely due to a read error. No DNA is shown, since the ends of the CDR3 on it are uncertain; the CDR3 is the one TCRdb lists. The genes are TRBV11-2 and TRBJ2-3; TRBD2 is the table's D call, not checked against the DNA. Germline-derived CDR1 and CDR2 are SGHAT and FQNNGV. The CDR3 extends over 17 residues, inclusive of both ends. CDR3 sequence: CASSLDSGSAETQYFGP.

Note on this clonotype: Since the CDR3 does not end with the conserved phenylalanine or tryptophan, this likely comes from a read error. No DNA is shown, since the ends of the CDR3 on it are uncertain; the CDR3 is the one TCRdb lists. CDR3 residues: CASRTGVNEQYFGP. The V and J genes are TRBV28 and TRBJ2-3; the D call TRBD1 from the table was never checked on the DNA. CDR1 and CDR2 (germline): MDHEN, SYDVKM. The CDR3 sequence runs 14 residues, both termini included.

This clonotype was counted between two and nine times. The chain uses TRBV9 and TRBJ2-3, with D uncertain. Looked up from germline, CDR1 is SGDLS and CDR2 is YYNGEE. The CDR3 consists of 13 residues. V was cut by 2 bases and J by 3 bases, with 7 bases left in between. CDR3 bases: TGTGCCAGCAGCGTTGCCTATACAGATACGCAGTATTTT. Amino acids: CASSVAYTDTQYF.

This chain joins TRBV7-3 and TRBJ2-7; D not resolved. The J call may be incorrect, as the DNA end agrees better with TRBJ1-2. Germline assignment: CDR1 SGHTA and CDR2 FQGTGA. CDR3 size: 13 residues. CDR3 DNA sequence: TGTGCCAGCAGCTTGGCAGTCGCGAATGGCTACACCTTC. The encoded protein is CASSLAVANGYTF.

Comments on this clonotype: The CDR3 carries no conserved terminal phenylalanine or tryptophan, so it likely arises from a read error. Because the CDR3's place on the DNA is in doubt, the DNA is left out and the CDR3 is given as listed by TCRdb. The CDR3 sequence: CASSLGSSPGEQYFGS. The V gene is TRBV27, the J gene TRBJ2-7; the table's D call of TRBD1 was not tested on the DNA. A total of 16 residues make up the CDR3, ends included. CDR1 is MNHEY and CDR2 is SMNVEV in the germline V gene (reference sequence).

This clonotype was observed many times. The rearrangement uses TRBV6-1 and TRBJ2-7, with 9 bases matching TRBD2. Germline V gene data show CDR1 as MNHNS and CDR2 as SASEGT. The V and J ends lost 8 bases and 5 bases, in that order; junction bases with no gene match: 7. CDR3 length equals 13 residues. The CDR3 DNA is TGTGCCAGCGCCCTAGCGGGAATGAACGAGCAGTACTTC. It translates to CASALAGMNEQYF.

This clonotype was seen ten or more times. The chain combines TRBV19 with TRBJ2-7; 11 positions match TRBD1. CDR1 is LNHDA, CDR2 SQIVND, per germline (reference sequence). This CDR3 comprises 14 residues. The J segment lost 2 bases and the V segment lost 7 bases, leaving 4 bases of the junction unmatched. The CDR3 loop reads CASKRGQGAYEQYF. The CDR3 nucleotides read TGTGCCAGTAAAAGGGGACAGGGGGCCTACGAGCAGTACTTC.

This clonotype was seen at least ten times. This CDR3 reads CASSPMAGEKLFF. The DNA of the CDR3 is TGCGCCAGCAGTCCCATGGCCGGGGAAAAACTGTTTTTT. The chain links TRBV10-1 to TRBJ1-4; no clear D. The CDR3 extends over 13 amino acids. V gave up 5 bases and J gave up 8 bases, with 12 bases separating them. The germline CDR1 and CDR2 sequences are WNHNN and SYGVQD (reference sequence).

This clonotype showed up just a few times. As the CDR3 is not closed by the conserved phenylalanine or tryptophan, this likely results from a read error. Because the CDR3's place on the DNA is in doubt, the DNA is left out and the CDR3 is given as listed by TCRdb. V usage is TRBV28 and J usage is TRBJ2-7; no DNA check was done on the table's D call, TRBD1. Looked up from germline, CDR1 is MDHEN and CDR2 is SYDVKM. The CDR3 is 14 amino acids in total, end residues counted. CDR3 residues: CASYDRGHGYTFGS.

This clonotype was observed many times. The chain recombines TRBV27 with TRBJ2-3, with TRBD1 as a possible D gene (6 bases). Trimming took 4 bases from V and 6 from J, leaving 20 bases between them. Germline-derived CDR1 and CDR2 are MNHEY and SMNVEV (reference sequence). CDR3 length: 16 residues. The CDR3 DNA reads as TGTGCCAGCAGTTCCTACAGGGATCATAGTGTGGATACGCAGTATTTT. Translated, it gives CASSSYRDHSVDTQYF.

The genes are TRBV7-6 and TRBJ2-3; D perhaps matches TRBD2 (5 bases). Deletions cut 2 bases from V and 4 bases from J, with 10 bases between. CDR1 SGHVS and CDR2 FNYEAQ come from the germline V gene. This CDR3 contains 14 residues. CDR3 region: CASSLNGNADTQYF. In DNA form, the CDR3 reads TGTGCCAGCAGCTTAAACGGGAACGCAGATACGCAGTATTTT.

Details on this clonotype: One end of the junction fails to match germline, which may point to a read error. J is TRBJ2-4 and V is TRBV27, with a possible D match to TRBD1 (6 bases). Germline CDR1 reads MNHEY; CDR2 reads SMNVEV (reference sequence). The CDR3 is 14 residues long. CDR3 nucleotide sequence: TGTGCCAGCAGTTTAGCCAGGGGAGACTCACCCCTCCACTTC. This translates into CASSLARGDSPLHF.

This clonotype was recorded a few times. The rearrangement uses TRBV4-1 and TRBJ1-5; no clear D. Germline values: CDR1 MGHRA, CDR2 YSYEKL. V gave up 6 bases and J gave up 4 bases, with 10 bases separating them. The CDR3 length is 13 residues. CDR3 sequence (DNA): TGCGCCAGCAGGCATGATTCTAATCAGCCCCAGCATTTT. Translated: CASRHDSNQPQHF.

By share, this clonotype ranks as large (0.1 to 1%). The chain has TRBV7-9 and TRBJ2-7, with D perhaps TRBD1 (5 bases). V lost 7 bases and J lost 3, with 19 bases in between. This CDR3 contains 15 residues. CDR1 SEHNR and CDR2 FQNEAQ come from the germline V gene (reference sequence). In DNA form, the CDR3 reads TGTGCCAGCAAGGACACACGAGAAGAAGGCTACGAGCAGTACTTC. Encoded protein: CASKDTREEGYEQYF.

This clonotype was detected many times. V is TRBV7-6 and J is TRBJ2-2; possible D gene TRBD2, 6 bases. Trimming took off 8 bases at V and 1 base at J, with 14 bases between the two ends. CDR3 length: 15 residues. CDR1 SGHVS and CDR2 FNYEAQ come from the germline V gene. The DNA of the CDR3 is TGTGCCAGCGCGACTAGGCGGGAGAACACCGGGGAGCTGTTTTTT. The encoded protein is CASATRRENTGELFF.

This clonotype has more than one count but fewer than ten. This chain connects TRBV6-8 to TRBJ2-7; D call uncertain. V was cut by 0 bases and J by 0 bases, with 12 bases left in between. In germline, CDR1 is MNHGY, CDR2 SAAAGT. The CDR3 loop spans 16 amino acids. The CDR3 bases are TGTGCCAGCAGTTACTCGTTTGACTTTACCTCCTACGAGCAGTACTTC. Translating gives CASSYSFDFTSYEQYF.

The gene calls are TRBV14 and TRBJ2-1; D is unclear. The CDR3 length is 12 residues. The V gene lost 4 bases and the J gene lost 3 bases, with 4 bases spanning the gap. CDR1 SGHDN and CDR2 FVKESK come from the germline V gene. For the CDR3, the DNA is TGTGCCAGCAGCCCGTACTACAATGAGCAGTTCTTC. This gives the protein CASSPYYNEQFF.

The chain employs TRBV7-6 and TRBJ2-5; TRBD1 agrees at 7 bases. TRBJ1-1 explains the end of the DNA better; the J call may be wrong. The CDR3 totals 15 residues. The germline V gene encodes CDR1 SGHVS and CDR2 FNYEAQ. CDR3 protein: CASSPDREIHTEAFF. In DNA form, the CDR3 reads TGTGCCAGCAGCCCCGACAGGGAGATTCACACTGAAGCTTTCTTT.

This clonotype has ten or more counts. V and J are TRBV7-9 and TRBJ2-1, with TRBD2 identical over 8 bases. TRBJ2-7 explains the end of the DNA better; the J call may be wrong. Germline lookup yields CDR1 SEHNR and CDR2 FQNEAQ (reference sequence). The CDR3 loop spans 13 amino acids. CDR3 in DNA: TGTGCCAGCAGCGTGGGACTAGTTAATGAGCAGTACTTC. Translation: CASSVGLVNEQYF.